This entry features one T cell receptor (beta chain) sequence. No antigen is known for it. Since a much larger clone is just one base distant, this may be a read error. The sample is drawn from a study of blood T cells in healthy people across ages. Study results and limitations: PBMCs left unsorted prevented a conclusive naive versus antigen-experienced comparison.

A second roughly 6 to 11 cycle PCR used barcoded and J-beta primers. TCRdb itself ran the 5' RACE reads through MiXCR, one entry per CDR3 protein. This sample has some 930,000 distinct CDR3 sequences, with 25% to 30% found just once. Total RNA was extracted at no less than 5.5 micrograms per sample. Germline values: CDR1 SGHTA, CDR2 FQGNSA. The CDR3 consists of 16 residues. This sample was also put to use in a study of T cells of mothers and their children. That source adds: The study obtained over 8 million TCR beta CDR3 reads per mother and 2.5 million to 3.5 million per child.

The chain recombines TRBV7-2 with TRBJ1-2; maybe TRBD1 (5 bases). The specimen sequenced was blood. This TCR was sampled from a middle-aged woman in good health. Here the CDR3 reads CASSLLGQGTNYDYTF. CDR3 DNA sequence: TGTGCCAGCAGCTTATTAGGGCAGGGAACTAACTATGACTACACCTTC.